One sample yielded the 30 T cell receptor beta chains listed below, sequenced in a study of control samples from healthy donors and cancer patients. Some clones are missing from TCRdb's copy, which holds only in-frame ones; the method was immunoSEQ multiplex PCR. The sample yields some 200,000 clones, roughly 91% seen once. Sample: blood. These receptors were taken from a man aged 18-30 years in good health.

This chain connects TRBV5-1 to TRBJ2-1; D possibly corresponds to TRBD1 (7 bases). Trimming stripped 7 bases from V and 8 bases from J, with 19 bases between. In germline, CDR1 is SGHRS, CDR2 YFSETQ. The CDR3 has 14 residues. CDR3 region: CASRAGGPMDEQFF. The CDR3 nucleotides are TGCGCCAGCCGCGCAGGGGGGCCTATGGATGAGCAGTTCTTC. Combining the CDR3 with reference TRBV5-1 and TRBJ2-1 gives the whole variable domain KAGVTQTPRYLIKTRGQQVTLSCSPISGHRSVSWYQQTPGQGLQFLFEYFSETQRNKGNFPGRFSGRQFSNSRSEMNVSTLELGDSALYLCASRAGGPMDEQFFGPGTRLTVL.

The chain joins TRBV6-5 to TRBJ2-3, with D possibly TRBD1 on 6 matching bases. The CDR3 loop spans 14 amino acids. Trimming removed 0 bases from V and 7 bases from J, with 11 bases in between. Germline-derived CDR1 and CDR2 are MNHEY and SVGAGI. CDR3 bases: TGTGCCAGCAGTTACTCGACAGGTGGAAATACGCAGTATTTT. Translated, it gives CASSYSTGGNTQYF.

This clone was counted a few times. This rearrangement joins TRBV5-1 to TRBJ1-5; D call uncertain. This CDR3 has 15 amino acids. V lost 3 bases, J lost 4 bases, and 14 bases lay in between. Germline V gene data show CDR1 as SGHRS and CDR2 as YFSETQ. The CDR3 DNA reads TGCGCCAGCAGCTCCTCGGGGAACTTTAATCAGCCCCAGCATTTT. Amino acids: CASSSSGNFNQPQHF.

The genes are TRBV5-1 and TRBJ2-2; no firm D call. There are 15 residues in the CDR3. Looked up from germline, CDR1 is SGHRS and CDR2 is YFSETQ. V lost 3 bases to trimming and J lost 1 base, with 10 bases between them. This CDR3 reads CASSWKTGNTGELFF. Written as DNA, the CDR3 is TGCGCCAGCAGCTGGAAGACCGGGAACACCGGGGAGCTGTTTTTT.

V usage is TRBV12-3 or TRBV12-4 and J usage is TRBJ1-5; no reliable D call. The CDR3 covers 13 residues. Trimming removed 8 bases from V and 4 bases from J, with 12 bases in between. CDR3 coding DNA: TGTGCCAGCGGTAAGGGTGGGAATCAGCCCCAGCATTTT. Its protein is CASGKGGNQPQHF.

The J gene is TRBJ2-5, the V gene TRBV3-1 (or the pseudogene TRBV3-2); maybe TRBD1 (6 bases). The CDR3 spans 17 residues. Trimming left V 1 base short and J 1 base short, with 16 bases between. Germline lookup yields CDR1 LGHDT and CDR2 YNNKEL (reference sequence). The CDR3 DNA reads TGTGCCAGCAGCCAAGCCGGGACACCAGTCGGCCAAGAGACCCAGTACTTC. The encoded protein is CASSQAGTPVGQETQYF.

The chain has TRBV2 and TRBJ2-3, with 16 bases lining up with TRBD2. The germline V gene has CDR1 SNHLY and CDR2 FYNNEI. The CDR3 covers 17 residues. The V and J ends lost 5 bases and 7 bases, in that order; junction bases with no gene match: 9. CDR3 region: CASSTPGLAGGQNTQYF. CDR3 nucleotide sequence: TGTGCCAGCAGTACTCCGGGACTAGCGGGGGGGCAAAATACGCAGTATTTT.

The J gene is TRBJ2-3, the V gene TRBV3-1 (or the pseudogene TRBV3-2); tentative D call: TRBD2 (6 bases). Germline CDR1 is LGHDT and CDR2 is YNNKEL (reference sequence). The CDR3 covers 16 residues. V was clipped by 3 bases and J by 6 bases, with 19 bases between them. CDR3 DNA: TGTGCCAGCAGCCATGGGGGGTTAAGGCCCGCGGATACGCAGTATTTT. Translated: CASSHGGLRPADTQYF.

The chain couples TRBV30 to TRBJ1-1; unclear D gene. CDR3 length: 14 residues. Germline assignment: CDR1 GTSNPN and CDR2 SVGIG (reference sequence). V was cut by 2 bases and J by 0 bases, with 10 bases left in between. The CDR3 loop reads CAWSSGIMNTEAFF. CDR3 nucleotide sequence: TGTGCCTGGAGTTCGGGGATAATGAACACTGAAGCTTTCTTT.

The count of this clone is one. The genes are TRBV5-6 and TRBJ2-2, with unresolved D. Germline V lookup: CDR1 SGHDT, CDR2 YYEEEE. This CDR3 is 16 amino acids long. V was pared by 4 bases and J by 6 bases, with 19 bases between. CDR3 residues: CASSKPGHWIPGELFF. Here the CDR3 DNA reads TGTGCCAGCAGCAAACCGGGCCACTGGATTCCCGGGGAGCTGTTTTTT.

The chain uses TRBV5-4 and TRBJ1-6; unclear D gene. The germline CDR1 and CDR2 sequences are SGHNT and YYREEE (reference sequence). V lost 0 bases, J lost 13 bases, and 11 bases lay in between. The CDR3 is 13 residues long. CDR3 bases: TGTGCCAGCAGCTTGGGACCCCCGCTTCCCCTCCACTTT. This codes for CASSLGPPLPLHF. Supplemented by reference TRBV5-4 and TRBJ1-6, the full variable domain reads ETGVTQSPTHLIKTRGQQVTLRCSSQSGHNTVSWYQQALGQGPQFIFQYYREEENGRGNFPPRFSGLQFPNYSSELNVNALELDDSALYLCASSLGPPLPLHFGNGTRLTVT.

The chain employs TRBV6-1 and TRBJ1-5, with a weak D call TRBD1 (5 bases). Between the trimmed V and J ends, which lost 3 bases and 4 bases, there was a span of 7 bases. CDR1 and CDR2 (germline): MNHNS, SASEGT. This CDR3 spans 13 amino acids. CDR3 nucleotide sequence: TGTGCCAGCAGTGATTGGGGGAATCAGCCCCAGCATTTT. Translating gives CASSDWGNQPQHF.

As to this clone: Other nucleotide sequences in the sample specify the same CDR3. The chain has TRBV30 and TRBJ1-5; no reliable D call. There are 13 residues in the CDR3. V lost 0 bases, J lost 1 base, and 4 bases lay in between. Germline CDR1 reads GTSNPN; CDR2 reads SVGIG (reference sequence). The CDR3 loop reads CAWSVESNQPQHF. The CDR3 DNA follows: TGTGCCTGGAGTGTGGAGAGCAATCAGCCCCAGCATTTT.

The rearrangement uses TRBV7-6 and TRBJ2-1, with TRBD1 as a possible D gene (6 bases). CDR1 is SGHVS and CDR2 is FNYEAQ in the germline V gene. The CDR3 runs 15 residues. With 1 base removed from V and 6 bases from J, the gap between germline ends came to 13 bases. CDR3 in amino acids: CASSLVRGRRNEQFF. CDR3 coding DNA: TGTGCCAGCAGCTTAGTAAGGGGGAGACGCAATGAGCAGTTCTTC.

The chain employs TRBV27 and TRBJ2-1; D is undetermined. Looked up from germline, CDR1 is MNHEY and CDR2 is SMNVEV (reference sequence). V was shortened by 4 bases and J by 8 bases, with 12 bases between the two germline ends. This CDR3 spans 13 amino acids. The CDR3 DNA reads TGTGCCAGCAGTTCCTTCTTAAGCGATGAGCAGTTCTTC. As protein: CASSSFLSDEQFF.

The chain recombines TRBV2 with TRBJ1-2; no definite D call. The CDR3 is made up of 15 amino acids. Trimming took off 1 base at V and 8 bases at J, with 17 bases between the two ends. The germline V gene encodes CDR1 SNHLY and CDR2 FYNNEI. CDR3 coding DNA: TGTGCCAGCAGTGAAGATTGGACCCTCCGAATGGGCTACACCTTC. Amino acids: CASSEDWTLRMGYTF.

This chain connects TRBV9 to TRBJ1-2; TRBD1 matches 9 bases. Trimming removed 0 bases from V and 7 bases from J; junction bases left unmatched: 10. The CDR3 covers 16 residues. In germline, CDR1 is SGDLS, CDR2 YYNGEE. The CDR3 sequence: CASSVEPGVTGGGYTF. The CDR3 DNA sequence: TGTGCCAGCAGCGTAGAGCCCGGAGTGACAGGGGGTGGCTACACCTTC.

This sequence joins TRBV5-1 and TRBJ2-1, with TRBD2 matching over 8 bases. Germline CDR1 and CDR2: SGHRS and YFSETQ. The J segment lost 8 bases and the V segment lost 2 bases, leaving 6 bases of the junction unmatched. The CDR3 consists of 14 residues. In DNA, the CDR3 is TGCGCCAGCAGCTTCGGGGGGGCCTCCTATGAGCAGTTCTTC. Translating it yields CASSFGGASYEQFF.

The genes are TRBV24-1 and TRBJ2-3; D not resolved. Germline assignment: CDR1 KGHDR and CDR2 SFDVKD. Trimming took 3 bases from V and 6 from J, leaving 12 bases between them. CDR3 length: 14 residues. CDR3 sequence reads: CATSDPRTTDTQYF. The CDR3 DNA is TGTGCCACCAGTGATCCAAGGACCACCGATACGCAGTATTTT.

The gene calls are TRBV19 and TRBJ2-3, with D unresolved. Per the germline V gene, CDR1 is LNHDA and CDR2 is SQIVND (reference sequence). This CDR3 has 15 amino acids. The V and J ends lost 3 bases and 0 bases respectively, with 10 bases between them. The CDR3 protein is CASSIMSSSTDTQYF. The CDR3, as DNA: TGTGCCAGTAGTATTATGTCATCTAGCACAGATACGCAGTATTTT.

CDR3 DNA: TGTGCCAGCAGTGCCGCCGGGACAGGTATCACAGATACGCAGTATTTT. Protein product: CASSAAGTGITDTQYF. The V call is TRBV25-1, the J call TRBJ2-3; TRBD1 matches at 8 bases. Germline CDR1 reads MGHDK; CDR2 reads SYGVNS. The CDR3 contains 16 residues. The ends lost 4 bases at V and 2 bases at J; junction bases unmatched: 8.

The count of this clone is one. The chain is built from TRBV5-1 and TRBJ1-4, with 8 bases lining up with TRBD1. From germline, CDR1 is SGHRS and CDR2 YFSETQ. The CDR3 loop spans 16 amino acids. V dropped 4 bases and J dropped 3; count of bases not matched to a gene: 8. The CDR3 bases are TGCGCCAGCAGCCAGGGACAGGCATCGGCTAATGAAAAACTGTTTTTT. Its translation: CASSQGQASANEKLFF. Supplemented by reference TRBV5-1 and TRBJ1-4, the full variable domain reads KAGVTQTPRYLIKTRGQQVTLSCSPISGHRSVSWYQQTPGQGLQFLFEYFSETQRNKGNFPGRFSGRQFSNSRSEMNVSTLELGDSALYLCASSQGQASANEKLFFGSGTQLSVL.

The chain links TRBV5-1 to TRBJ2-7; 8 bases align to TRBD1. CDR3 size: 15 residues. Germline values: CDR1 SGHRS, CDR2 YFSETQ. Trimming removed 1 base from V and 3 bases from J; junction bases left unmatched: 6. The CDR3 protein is CASSLTGGMDYEQYF. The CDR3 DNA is TGCGCCAGCAGCTTGACAGGGGGAATGGACTACGAGCAGTACTTC.

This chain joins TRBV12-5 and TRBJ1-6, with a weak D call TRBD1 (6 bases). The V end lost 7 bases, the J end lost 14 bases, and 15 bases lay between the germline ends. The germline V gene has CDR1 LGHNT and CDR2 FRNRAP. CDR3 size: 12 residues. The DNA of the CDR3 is TGTGCTAGTGCCACGGGGGGGGCGACCCTCCACTTT. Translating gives CASATGGATLHF.

The CDR3 sequence is CAWSKGAGAWGYTF. The CDR3 bases are TGTGCCTGGAGCAAAGGGGCAGGGGCTTGGGGCTACACCTTC. The rearrangement joins TRBV30 to TRBJ1-2; possible D gene TRBD1, 6 bases. V lost 3 bases and J 8 bases, leaving 19 bases between the germline ends. The germline V gene has CDR1 GTSNPN and CDR2 SVGIG (reference sequence). CDR3 size: 14 residues.

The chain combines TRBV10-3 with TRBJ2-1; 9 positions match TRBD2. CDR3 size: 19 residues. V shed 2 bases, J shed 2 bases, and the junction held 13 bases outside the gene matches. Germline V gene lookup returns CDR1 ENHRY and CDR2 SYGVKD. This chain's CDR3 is CAISEPRGRGGAPYNEQFF. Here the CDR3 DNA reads TGTGCCATCAGTGAGCCCCGGGGCCGCGGGGGGGCCCCCTACAATGAGCAGTTCTTC.

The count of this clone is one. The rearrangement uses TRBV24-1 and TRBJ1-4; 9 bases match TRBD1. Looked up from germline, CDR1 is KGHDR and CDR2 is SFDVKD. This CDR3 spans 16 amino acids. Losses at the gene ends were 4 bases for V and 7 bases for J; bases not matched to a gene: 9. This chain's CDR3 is CATSEANPGQGEKLFF. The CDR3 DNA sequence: TGTGCCACCAGTGAGGCAAATCCGGGACAGGGTGAAAAACTGTTTTTT.

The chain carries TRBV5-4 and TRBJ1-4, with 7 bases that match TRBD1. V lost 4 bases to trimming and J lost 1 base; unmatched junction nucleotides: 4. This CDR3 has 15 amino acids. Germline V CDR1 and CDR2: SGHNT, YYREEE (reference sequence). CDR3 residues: CASSLNRGTNEKLFF. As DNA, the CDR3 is TGTGCCAGCAGCCTCAACAGGGGAACTAATGAAAAACTGTTTTTT.

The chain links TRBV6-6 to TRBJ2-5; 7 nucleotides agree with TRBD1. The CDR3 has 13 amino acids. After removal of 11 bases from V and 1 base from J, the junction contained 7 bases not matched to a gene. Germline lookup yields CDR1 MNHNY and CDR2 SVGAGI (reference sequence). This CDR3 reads CAAGQATQETQYF. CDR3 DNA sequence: TGTGCCGCAGGACAGGCCACCCAAGAGACCCAGTACTTC.

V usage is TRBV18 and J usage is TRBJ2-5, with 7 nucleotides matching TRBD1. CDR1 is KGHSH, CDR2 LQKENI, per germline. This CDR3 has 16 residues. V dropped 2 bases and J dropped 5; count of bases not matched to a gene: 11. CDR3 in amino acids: CASSPYIMGTEETQYF. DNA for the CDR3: TGTGCCAGCTCACCATACATTATGGGGACAGAGGAGACCCAGTACTTC.